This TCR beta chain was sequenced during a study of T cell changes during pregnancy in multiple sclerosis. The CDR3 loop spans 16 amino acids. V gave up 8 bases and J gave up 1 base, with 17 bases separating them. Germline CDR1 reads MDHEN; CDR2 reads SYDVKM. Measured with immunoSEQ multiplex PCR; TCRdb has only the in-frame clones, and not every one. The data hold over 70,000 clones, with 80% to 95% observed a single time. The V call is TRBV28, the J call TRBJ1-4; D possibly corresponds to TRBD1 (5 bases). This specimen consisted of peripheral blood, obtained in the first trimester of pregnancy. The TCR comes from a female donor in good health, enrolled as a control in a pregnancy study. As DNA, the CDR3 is TGTGCCAGCCTCGGAGGGAGTGGGGGAACTAATGAAAAACTGTTTTTT. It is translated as CASLGGSGGTNEKLFF.